A single sample is the source of the 30 T cell receptor beta chains below, sequenced in a study of early T cells in non-severe SARS-CoV-2 infection. TCRdb analysed the 5' RACE reads with MiXCR anew, one entry per CDR3 protein. The data contain about 34,000 distinct CDR3 sequences, over 6% of them seen just once; the ten biggest clones take up roughly an eighth. Sample: whole blood, taken at baseline. These receptors all come from an adult who was a healthcare worker with PCR-confirmed SARS-CoV-2 infection or an uninfected control (not recorded which).

CDR3 loop: CASSRGRTEAFF. In DNA, the CDR3 is TGTGCCAGCAGCCGGGGACGGACTGAAGCTTTCTTT. This chain links TRBV4-2 with TRBJ1-1, with D perhaps TRBD1 (5 bases). CDR1 and CDR2 from the germline V gene are LGHNA and YNFKEQ. V shed 4 bases and J shed 5 bases, with 8 bases lying between them. The CDR3 runs to 12 residues.

This chain uses TRBV7-9 with TRBJ2-5, with 10 positions matching TRBD1. The CDR3 has 15 residues. Germline loops: CDR1 SEHNR, CDR2 FQNEAQ (reference sequence). Germline trimming cut 5 bases from V and 5 bases from J; bases unmatched to any gene: 8. This CDR3 reads CASSPRQGAFETQYF. The CDR3 nucleotides read TGTGCCAGCAGCCCAAGACAGGGGGCTTTTGAGACCCAGTACTTC.

There are many counts of this clonotype. The CDR3 DNA is TGTGCCAGCAGCCGGGACCCGGGACAGGGTTACACTGAAGCTTTCTTT. Encoded protein: CASSRDPGQGYTEAFF. V is TRBV7-9 and J is TRBJ1-1; 9 nucleotides align to TRBD1. CDR1 and CDR2 from the germline V gene are SEHNR and FQNEAQ (reference sequence). The CDR3 is 16 amino acids. J gave up 3 bases and V 5 bases, and 10 bases lay outside the gene matches.

This clonotype was counted many times. The V gene is TRBV5-1, the J gene TRBJ2-3; TRBD2 matches 8 bases. Trimming at V came to 2 bases and at J to 2 bases, leaving 4 bases not matched to a gene. This CDR3 is 15 amino acids long. In germline, CDR1 is SGHRS, CDR2 YFSETQ. CDR3 nucleotides: TGCGCCAGCAGCTTAGCAGCGGGGGACACAGATACGCAGTATTTT. Translated, it gives CASSLAAGDTDTQYF.

This clonotype was observed at least ten times. The chain is built from TRBV20-1 and TRBJ2-1; D might be TRBD2 (5 bases). V lost 5 bases, J lost 5 bases, and 25 bases lay in between. The V gene's germline CDR1 is DFQATT and CDR2 SNEGSKA (reference sequence). The CDR3 totals 17 residues. CDR3 residues: CSAFNPRGDGRDNEQFF. The DNA of the CDR3 is TGCAGTGCTTTCAACCCCCGGGGAGATGGGCGAGACAATGAGCAGTTCTTC.

This clonotype has just a few counts. This chain links TRBV20-1 with TRBJ2-3, with 10 bases lining up with TRBD2. The J segment lost 5 bases and the V segment lost 4 bases, leaving 6 bases of the junction unmatched. This CDR3 region has 14 residues. The germline V gene encodes CDR1 DFQATT and CDR2 SNEGSKA (reference sequence). CDR3 bases: TGCAGTGCTACTCTAGCGGGAGTAAGAGATACGCAGTATTTT. It codes for CSATLAGVRDTQYF.

This clonotype was detected ten times or more. The chain combines TRBV27 with TRBJ1-6; D unclear. Germline loops: CDR1 MNHEY, CDR2 SMNVEV (reference sequence). The CDR3 has 14 amino acids. Trimming stripped 5 bases from V and 6 bases from J, with 11 bases between. DNA of the CDR3: TGTGCCAGCAGTCCGACTCATACTAATTCACCCCTCCACTTT. Translation: CASSPTHTNSPLHF.

In its sample, this clonotype was seen a few times. J is TRBJ2-7 and V is TRBV7-9; D gene uncertain. Trimming stripped 5 bases from V and 2 bases from J, with 13 bases between. From germline, CDR1 is SEHNR and CDR2 FQNEAQ (reference sequence). The CDR3 is 14 amino acids. Written as DNA, the CDR3 is TGTGCCAGCAGCCCCCTCGCGGTAACCTACGAGCAGTACTTC. Translated, it gives CASSPLAVTYEQYF.

This clonotype was seen ten or more times. The rearrangement links TRBV5-1 to TRBJ1-1; D is uncertain. With 2 bases removed from V and 5 bases from J, the gap between germline ends came to 16 bases. CDR3 length: 15 amino acids. From germline, CDR1 is SGHRS and CDR2 YFSETQ. CDR3 loop: CASSLRPHTDTEAFF. The CDR3 DNA is TGCGCCAGCAGCTTACGCCCCCATACGGATACTGAAGCTTTCTTT.

The J gene is TRBJ1-1, the V gene TRBV6-1, with 8 bases matching TRBD1. The junction had 4 bases not matched to a gene; V was cut back by 0 bases and J by 1 base. The germline V gene has CDR1 MNHNS and CDR2 SASEGT. CDR3 length: 16 amino acids. CDR3 residues: CASSEAPGTGNTEAFF. The CDR3 bases are TGTGCCAGCAGTGAAGCGCCTGGGACAGGGAACACTGAAGCTTTCTTT.

This clonotype appeared a few times. This chain uses TRBV6-1 with TRBJ2-4, with TRBD1 matching 9 bases. Germline V gene sequence: CDR1 MNHNS, CDR2 SASEGT. With V trimmed by 6 bases and J by 0 bases, 6 bases remained unmatched. The CDR3 has 16 amino acids. In nucleotides, the CDR3 is TGTGCCAGCAGGGGACAGGGAGAACTAGCCAAAAACATTCAGTACTTC. Translating it yields CASRGQGELAKNIQYF.

V is TRBV6-2 or TRBV6-3 and J is TRBJ2-5; D is possibly TRBD2 (5 bases). Trimming stripped 10 bases from V and 5 bases from J, with 23 bases between. Germline V gene data show CDR1 as MNHEY and CDR2 as SVGEGT. The CDR3 contains 15 residues. The CDR3 loop is CATTPGLIVWETQYF. The CDR3 bases are TGTGCCACTACTCCAGGACTCATAGTCTGGGAGACCCAGTACTTC.

This clonotype showed up just a few times. This sequence joins TRBV7-9 and TRBJ2-4; D perhaps matches TRBD2 (5 bases). Between the trimmed V and J ends, which lost 5 bases and 8 bases, there was a span of 22 bases. Germline values: CDR1 SEHNR, CDR2 FQNEAQ (reference sequence). This CDR3 region has 16 residues. CDR3 sequence (DNA): TGTGCCAGCAGCCTAACTAGTAACTTAGTCGGGGACATTCAGTACTTC. Protein sequence: CASSLTSNLVGDIQYF. Variable domain in full (rest from reference TRBV7-9 and TRBJ2-4): DTGVSQNPRHKITKRGQNVTFRCDPISEHNRLYWYRQTLGQGPEFLTYFQNEAQLEKSRLLSDRFSAERPKGSFSTLEIQRTEQGDSAMYLCASSLTSNLVGDIQYFGAGTRLSVL.

This clonotype was picked up a small number of times. The chain employs TRBV27 and TRBJ2-5, with unresolved D. V was pared by 3 bases and J by 0 bases, with 8 bases between. Germline lookup yields CDR1 MNHEY and CDR2 SMNVEV (reference sequence). The CDR3 is 14 amino acids. The CDR3, as DNA: TGTGCCAGCAGTTTTCAAGGGTACCAAGAGACCCAGTACTTC. Amino acids: CASSFQGYQETQYF.

This sequence joins TRBV6-1 and TRBJ1-2; D ambiguous. V shed 0 bases and J shed 7 bases, with 21 bases lying between them. Looked up from germline, CDR1 is MNHNS and CDR2 is SASEGT. This CDR3 is 17 amino acids long. In nucleotides, the CDR3 is TGTGCCAGCAGTGAAGCGTCCCTGACTGGGCAGTTGCTTGGCTACACCTTC. Translation: CASSEASLTGQLLGYTF.

This chain links TRBV6-6 with TRBJ2-3, with unresolved D. The V end was cut by 6 bases, the J end by 1 base, with 14 bases between. Per germline, CDR1 MNHNY and CDR2 SVGAGI (reference sequence). CDR3 length equals 15 residues. The CDR3 DNA is TGTGCCAGCAGCCTCGTGCTAGAGGGCACAGATACGCAGTATTTT. Amino acid sequence: CASSLVLEGTDTQYF.

This clonotype was counted a few times. The chain recombines TRBV4-3 with TRBJ2-1; 9 nucleotides align to TRBD1. CDR3 size: 17 residues. J lost 6 bases, V lost 0 bases, and 9 bases had no gene match. CDR1 and CDR2 (germline): LGHNA, YSLEER. Here the CDR3 reads CASSQDFRTGERNEQFF. The CDR3 DNA reads TGCGCCAGCAGCCAAGATTTCAGGACAGGGGAGCGCAATGAGCAGTTCTTC.

Ten or more counts support this clonotype. The J gene is TRBJ2-1, the V gene TRBV11-2; D possibly corresponds to TRBD2 (7 bases). Germline values: CDR1 SGHAT, CDR2 FQNNGV. CDR3 length equals 15 residues. Trimming shortened V by 5 bases and J by 0 bases, and 11 bases separated the two germline ends. This CDR3 is CASSSGTSSYNEQFF. The CDR3 DNA reads as TGTGCCAGCAGCAGCGGGACAAGCTCCTACAATGAGCAGTTCTTC.

This clonotype was seen only a few times. The junction and the germline gene differ at one end; a read error may be behind it. The chain carries TRBV7-3 and TRBJ1-2; tentative D call: TRBD1 (5 bases). From germline, CDR1 is SGHTA and CDR2 FQGTGA. The CDR3 contains 11 residues. The CDR3 DNA is TGTGCCAGCAGCTCAGGGAGGGTGCCGGTCTTC. It yields the protein CASSSGRVPVF.

By sample share, this clonotype is medium-sized. The rearrangement uses TRBV29-1 and TRBJ2-7; 8 bases fit TRBD2. The germline gives CDR1 SQVTM, CDR2 ANQGSEA. The junction had 3 bases not matched to a gene; V was cut back by 1 base and J by 4 bases. The CDR3 runs 13 residues. The CDR3 region is CSVEALAGYEQYF. Here the CDR3 DNA reads TGCAGCGTTGAAGCCCTAGCGGGTTACGAGCAGTACTTC.

This clonotype was observed a few times. The rearrangement joins TRBV18 to TRBJ1-6; possibly TRBD1 for D (6 bases). Germline-derived CDR1 and CDR2 are KGHSH and LQKENI. The CDR3 length is 14 residues. Trimming pared 3 bases from V and 10 bases from J, leaving 13 bases between. The DNA for the CDR3 is TGTGCCAGCTCACCGTCGGGGGCGGCCTCACCCCTCCACTTT. It encodes CASSPSGAASPLHF. Full variable domain (outside the CDR3, taken from reference TRBV18 and TRBJ1-6): NAGVMQNPRHLVRRRGQEARLRCSPMKGHSHVYWYRQLPEEGLKFMVYLQKENIIDESGMPKERFSAEFPKEGPSILRIQQVVRGDSAAYFCASSPSGAASPLHFGNGTRLTVT.

V and J are TRBV7-8 and TRBJ1-6; 7 bases line up with TRBD1. The germline CDR1 and CDR2 sequences are SGHVS and FQNEAQ. J lost 5 bases, V lost 5 bases, and 6 bases had no gene match. This CDR3 comprises 15 residues. This chain's CDR3 is CASSLGTADNSPLHF. CDR3 bases: TGTGCCAGCAGCCTTGGGACAGCCGATAATTCACCCCTCCACTTT.

The table lists this clonotype with many counts. The chain links TRBV24-1 to TRBJ2-3; TRBD1 is a possible D gene (6 bases). V lost 1 base to trimming and J lost 8 bases, with 21 bases between them. Germline V gene data show CDR1 as KGHDR and CDR2 as SFDVKD. The length of the CDR3 is 17 residues. CDR3 in amino acids: CATSDLPLDRTRATQYF. The CDR3 DNA follows: TGTGCCACCAGTGATTTACCTCTTGACAGGACTCGGGCTACGCAGTATTTT.

This clonotype was recorded a few times. As DNA, the CDR3 is TGCAGTGCTAGAGATCTGGTGAGGGGAAGCACAGATACGCAGTATTTT. Protein sequence: CSARDLVRGSTDTQYF. This chain uses TRBV20-1 with TRBJ2-3; D is tentatively TRBD1 or TRBD2 (5 bases each). Germline V gene lookup returns CDR1 DFQATT and CDR2 SNEGSKA (reference sequence). V lost 0 bases and J lost 0, with 13 bases in between. The CDR3 consists of 16 residues.

This clonotype was detected many times. The chain carries TRBV20-1 and TRBJ1-1, with a weak D call TRBD1 (5 bases). The ends were cut back, 0 bases at V and 0 bases at J, with 17 bases in the middle. Germline-derived CDR1 and CDR2 are DFQATT and SNEGSKA (reference sequence). This CDR3 is built from 17 residues. The CDR3 DNA follows: TGCAGTGCTAGAGATGGAAGGGGAGGGCCCATGAACACTGAAGCTTTCTTT. Protein sequence: CSARDGRGGPMNTEAFF.

This chain connects TRBV7-3 to TRBJ2-3; D is possibly TRBD1 (5 bases). The germline V gene encodes CDR1 SGHTA and CDR2 FQGTGA. V was pared by 5 bases and J by 2 bases, with 17 bases between. The CDR3 spans 16 residues. CDR3 in amino acids: CASSRSRQKNTDTQYF. The CDR3 DNA reads as TGTGCCAGCAGCAGATCAAGACAGAAAAACACAGATACGCAGTATTTT.

This clonotype was seen more than once but under ten times. V usage is TRBV3-1 and J usage is TRBJ2-1; D is undetermined. Germline V gives CDR1 LGHDT, CDR2 YNNKEL (reference sequence). The CDR3 spans 15 residues. With 0 bases removed from V and 0 bases from J, the gap between germline ends came to 6 bases. The DNA for the CDR3 is TGTGCCAGCAGCCAAGAAGGGCTCTCCTACAATGAGCAGTTCTTC. It translates to CASSQEGLSYNEQFF.

In its sample, this clonotype is medium-sized. This sequence joins TRBV10-3 and TRBJ2-2; 9 bases match TRBD1. Trimming cost V 4 bases and J 6 bases; bases outside gene matches: 3. Germline V CDR1 and CDR2: ENHRY, SYGVKD. The CDR3 runs to 14 residues. Written as DNA, the CDR3 is TGTGCCATCAGTGGCCGACAGGGGGCCGGGGAGCTGTTTTTT. Encoded protein: CAISGRQGAGELFF.

About this clonotype: A much larger clone differs from this one at a single base, so this may be a read error. This chain joins TRBV20-1 and TRBJ2-1; a possible D gene is TRBD2 (5 bases). Germline CDR1 reads DFQATT; CDR2 reads SNEGSKA (reference sequence). The CDR3 is made up of 14 amino acids. The DNA of the CDR3 is TGCAGTGCTAGAGAGGACTTTACCTACAATGTGCAGTTCTTC. This translates into CSAREDFTYNVQFF.

Many counts were recorded for this clonotype. This chain connects TRBV20-1 to TRBJ1-1, with TRBD1 as a possible D gene (6 bases). Trimming removed 1 base at V and 0 bases at J, with 24 bases between. CDR3 size: 19 residues. Germline-derived CDR1 and CDR2 are DFQATT and SNEGSKA (reference sequence). The CDR3 here is CSARVQPRTGIGMNTEAFF. The CDR3 bases are TGCAGTGCTAGAGTCCAGCCCCGTACAGGGATTGGGATGAACACTGAAGCTTTCTTT.